The 32 T cell receptor beta chains given below trace back to one sample, sequenced in a study of CD8 T cells in Susac syndrome. Random-hexamer reverse transcription was applied to about 0.45 to 1 ug RNA. TCRdb fed the immunoSEQ multiplex PCR reads into MiXCR, producing one record per CDR3 protein. The sample lists some 150,000 distinct CDR3 sequences; roughly 94% were seen once. Source material: CD4+ T cells from PBMCs. These receptors were collected from a human donor in good health.

This chain connects TRBV18 to TRBJ1-5; 12 positions match TRBD1. The trim removed 4 bases at V and 4 bases at J, leaving 5 bases unmatched. Germline V gene lookup returns CDR1 KGHSH and CDR2 LQKENI. The CDR3 contains 16 residues. CDR3 in amino acids: CASSQSGQGANQPQHF. The DNA of the CDR3 is TGTGCCAGCTCACAATCGGGACAGGGGGCGAATCAGCCCCAGCATTTT.

CDR3 in DNA: TGTGCCAGCAGCCCGGACTTAAGGGCCCAGTACTTC. This encodes CASSPDLRAQYF. The chain joins TRBV7-2 to TRBJ2-5; tentative D call: TRBD2 (5 bases). V dropped 5 bases and J dropped 9 bases, with 13 bases sitting between them. The CDR3 contains 12 residues. Germline V gives CDR1 SGHTA, CDR2 FQGNSA.

The chain employs TRBV5-1 and TRBJ2-7; D remains ambiguous. The CDR3 has 15 residues. Germline loops: CDR1 SGHRS, CDR2 YFSETQ. Trimming stripped 0 bases from V and 4 bases from J, with 14 bases between. The CDR3 region has the DNA TGCGCCAGCAGCTTGGAACGGTCCCCCGGGTACGAGCAGTACTTC. Its protein product is CASSLERSPGYEQYF.

The chain employs TRBV12-5 and TRBJ1-1, with 12 bases aligning to TRBD1. V was clipped by 6 bases and J by 0 bases; unmatched bases: 8. The CDR3 covers 17 residues. Germline V gives CDR1 LGHNT, CDR2 FRNRAP. The CDR3, as DNA: TGTGCTAGTGGCCCTGGGACAGGGGGCTTCATGAACACTGAAGCTTTCTTT. Protein: CASGPGTGGFMNTEAFF.

This clonotype showed up just once. The chain has TRBV18 and TRBJ2-3; 7 bases fit TRBD2. The CDR3 consists of 15 residues. V shed 1 base and J 3 bases; nucleotides not matched to a gene: 4. Germline assignment: CDR1 KGHSH and CDR2 LQKENI. CDR3 coding DNA: TGTGCCAGCTCACCACGGCTAGCGGCTACAGATACGCAGTATTTT. Protein sequence: CASSPRLAATDTQYF.

The chain links TRBV28 to TRBJ2-5, with 12 nucleotides matching TRBD1. The CDR3 consists of 15 residues. Trimming cost V 5 bases and J 5 bases; bases outside gene matches: 6. The germline gives CDR1 MDHEN, CDR2 SYDVKM. CDR3 residues: CASSAGTGGRETQYF. The CDR3 DNA is TGTGCCAGCAGTGCCGGGACAGGGGGCCGGGAGACCCAGTACTTC.

The chain couples TRBV30 to TRBJ2-7, with D tentatively TRBD1 or TRBD2 (5 bases each). The length of the CDR3 is 15 residues. CDR1 is GTSNPN, CDR2 SVGIG, per germline (reference sequence). Trimming pared 5 bases from V and 0 bases from J, leaving 17 bases between. The DNA of the CDR3 is TGTGCCTGGTCGAGGGGACGGCAGATCTCCTACGAGCAGTACTTC. Amino acids: CAWSRGRQISYEQYF. The full variable domain, in which reference TRBV30 and TRBJ2-7 provide the parts outside the CDR3, is SQTIHQWPATLVQPVGSPLSLECTVEGTSNPNLYWYRQAAGRGLQLLFYSVGIGQISSEVPQNLSASRPQDRQFILSSKKLLLSDSGFYLCAWSRGRQISYEQYFGPGTRLTVT.

The rearrangement uses TRBV5-1 and TRBJ1-1; 8 bases agree with TRBD1. The trim removed 4 bases at V and 6 bases at J, leaving 11 bases unmatched. From germline, CDR1 is SGHRS and CDR2 YFSETQ. The CDR3 extends over 15 amino acids. In DNA, the CDR3 is TGCGCCAGCAGCCTAGACAGGGGTTGGGTCTCTGAAGCTTTCTTT. Its protein is CASSLDRGWVSEAFF. The full variable domain, its missing parts supplied by reference TRBV5-1 and TRBJ1-1, is KAGVTQTPRYLIKTRGQQVTLSCSPISGHRSVSWYQQTPGQGLQFLFEYFSETQRNKGNFPGRFSGRQFSNSRSEMNVSTLELGDSALYLCASSLDRGWVSEAFFGQGTRLTVV.

CDR3 sequence reads: CASSPTPRGQAKNIQYF. In DNA form, the CDR3 reads TGTGCCAGCAGCCCCACACCAAGGGGGCAGGCCAAAAACATTCAGTACTTC. The rearrangement uses TRBV7-9 and TRBJ2-4, with 7 bases matching TRBD1. The CDR3 spans 17 residues. The junction had 11 bases not matched to a gene; V was cut back by 5 bases and J by 1 base. Per germline, CDR1 SEHNR and CDR2 FQNEAQ (reference sequence).

This clonotype is a singleton in its sample. The V gene is TRBV9, the J gene TRBJ2-1; 11 positions agree with TRBD2. The ends lost 0 bases at V and 9 bases at J; junction bases unmatched: 14. Germline V gives CDR1 SGDLS, CDR2 YYNGEE. There are 18 residues in the CDR3. The CDR3 nucleotides are TGTGCCAGCAGCGTAGTAGCGGGAGGGCCCGATCAAAGCAGTGAGCAGTTCTTC. This encodes CASSVVAGGPDQSSEQFF.

This chain connects TRBV3-1 to TRBJ1-2, with 10 bases lining up with TRBD1. The V and J ends lost 3 bases and 3 bases, in that order; junction bases with no gene match: 7. The CDR3 sequence is 16 residues long. Germline V gene lookup returns CDR1 LGHDT and CDR2 YNNKEL (reference sequence). The CDR3: CASSQGIGQGDYGYTF. Written as DNA, the CDR3 is TGTGCCAGCAGCCAGGGCATAGGACAGGGGGACTATGGCTACACCTTC.

The chain employs TRBV3-1 and TRBJ2-7; 8 bases fit TRBD1. The CDR3 spans 14 residues. V lost 1 base to trimming and J lost 6 bases; unmatched junction nucleotides: 5. CDR1 is LGHDT, CDR2 YNNKEL, per germline (reference sequence). CDR3: CASSQGTGTSEQYF. CDR3 nucleotides: TGTGCCAGCAGCCAAGGGACAGGGACCAGCGAGCAGTACTTC.

This clonotype was seen only once. The rearrangement links TRBV6-5 to TRBJ2-5; 8 bases align to TRBD1. The CDR3 contains 14 residues. V trimming: 4 bases; J trimming: 5 bases; junction bases outside the gene matches: 6. Germline V gives CDR1 MNHEY, CDR2 SVGAGI. In nucleotides, the CDR3 is TGTGCCAGCAGTTCCAGGACAGGGCGGGAGACCCAGTACTTC. Its translation is CASSSRTGRETQYF.

The CDR3 bases are TGTGCCTGGAGTATGGGAAGGGACACCGGGGAGCTGTTTTTT. Amino acids: CAWSMGRDTGELFF. V is TRBV30 and J is TRBJ2-2; D is undetermined. CDR1 is GTSNPN, CDR2 SVGIG, per germline (reference sequence). With 2 bases removed from V and 3 bases from J, the gap between germline ends came to 10 bases. The CDR3 covers 14 residues.

The genes are TRBV29-1 and TRBJ2-7, with TRBD1 matching over 8 bases. The length of the CDR3 is 15 residues. Looked up from germline, CDR1 is SQVTM and CDR2 is ANQGSEA. The V and J ends lost 5 bases and 5 bases, in that order; junction bases with no gene match: 14. The CDR3 spells CSVQGAGGGLNEQYF. The DNA for the CDR3 is TGCAGCGTTCAGGGGGCAGGGGGCGGGTTAAACGAGCAGTACTTC.

The chain links TRBV7-9 to TRBJ2-2; D is perhaps TRBD1 or TRBD2 (5 bases each). The CDR3 is made up of 15 amino acids. The germline V and J ends were trimmed by 5 bases and 2 bases, with 12 bases remaining between them. Germline CDR1 and CDR2: SEHNR and FQNEAQ (reference sequence). CDR3 sequence reads: CASSLREFNTGELFF. The CDR3 nucleotides read TGTGCCAGCAGCCTCAGGGAGTTCAACACCGGGGAGCTGTTTTTT.

This sequence joins TRBV14 and TRBJ2-1; 12 bases match TRBD2. The CDR3 consists of 16 residues. With V trimmed by 4 bases and J by 7 bases, 8 bases remained unmatched. Germline V lookup: CDR1 SGHDN, CDR2 FVKESK. The CDR3 DNA is TGTGCCAGCAGCCGCCACCTAGCGGGAGGGCTGAATGAGCAGTTCTTC. This codes for CASSRHLAGGLNEQFF.

This clonotype was picked up one time. J is TRBJ1-1 and V is TRBV4-1; possibly TRBD1 for D (5 bases). The CDR3 length is 13 residues. Looked up from germline, CDR1 is MGHRA and CDR2 is YSYEKL. Trimming left V 0 bases short and J 11 bases short, with 13 bases between. The DNA for the CDR3 is TGCGCCAGCAGCCAAGAAAATCAGGGTGGTGCTTTCTTT. Its translation: CASSQENQGGAFF.

This clonotype was seen a single time. This chain joins TRBV6-2 or TRBV6-3 and TRBJ2-7; TRBD1 matches at 9 bases. The germline gives CDR1 MNHEY, CDR2 SVGEGT. The CDR3 is 16 amino acids. V lost 4 bases and J lost 0; bases outside the gene matches: 7. The CDR3 DNA reads as TGTGCCAGCAGTTCCCAGGACAGGGGATTCTCCTACGAGCAGTACTTC. Translating it yields CASSSQDRGFSYEQYF.

This chain links TRBV11-3 with TRBJ2-7; D is perhaps TRBD2 (5 bases). V was clipped by 0 bases and J by 8 bases, with 8 bases between them. Germline CDR1 and CDR2: SGHNT and YENEEA. This CDR3 spans 12 amino acids. Here the CDR3 DNA reads TGTGCCAGCAGCTTAGACGGGATTCAGCAGTACTTC. This gives the protein CASSLDGIQQYF.

The chain links TRBV27 to TRBJ2-7, with TRBD2 as a possible D gene (6 bases). Germline values: CDR1 MNHEY, CDR2 SMNVEV (reference sequence). The CDR3 runs 17 residues. Trimming left V 0 bases short and J 1 base short, with 16 bases between. CDR3 DNA: TGTGCCAGCAGTTTATCGGAGGCCAGCGGGCAATCCTACGAGCAGTACTTC. Protein sequence: CASSLSEASGQSYEQYF.

The rearrangement joins TRBV9 to TRBJ2-2; D is uncertain. V lost 0 bases and J 5 bases, leaving 14 bases between the germline ends. In germline, CDR1 is SGDLS, CDR2 YYNGEE. CDR3 size: 16 residues. The CDR3 nucleotides read TGTGCCAGCAGCGTAGCTCGATCGACGGATACCGGGGAGCTGTTTTTT. It translates to CASSVARSTDTGELFF.

V and J are TRBV9 and TRBJ2-2, with D perhaps matching TRBD2 (5 bases). The CDR3 is 13 residues long. V was shortened by 3 bases and J by 5 bases, with 8 bases between the two germline ends. Germline CDR1 is SGDLS and CDR2 is YYNGEE. In nucleotides, the CDR3 is TGTGCCAGCAGCGGAATAGCGACCGGGGAGCTGTTTTTT. Its translation is CASSGIATGELFF.

This clonotype has only one observation. CDR3 in amino acids: CASSKGQGVGYTF. The CDR3 DNA sequence: TGTGCCAGCAGCAAAGGACAGGGGGTTGGCTACACCTTC. The J gene is TRBJ1-2, the V gene TRBV7-8, with 10 bases that match TRBD1. The germline V gene has CDR1 SGHVS and CDR2 FQNEAQ. V shed 5 bases, J shed 7 bases, and the junction held 4 bases outside the gene matches. The CDR3 loop spans 13 amino acids. Full variable domain (outside the CDR3, taken from reference TRBV7-8 and TRBJ1-2): GAGVSQSPRYKVAKRGQDVALRCDPISGHVSLFWYQQALGQGPEFLTYFQNEAQLDKSGLPSDRFFAERPEGSVSTLKIQRTQQEDSAVYLCASSKGQGVGYTFGSGTRLTVV.

The table lists this clonotype with a count of one. The chain combines TRBV3-1 with TRBJ2-2; 14 positions agree with TRBD2. The germline gives CDR1 LGHDT, CDR2 YNNKEL (reference sequence). This CDR3 contains 18 residues. The ends lost 5 bases at V and 5 bases at J; junction bases unmatched: 10. DNA for the CDR3: TGTGCCAGCAGCAACCCGGGACTAGCGGGAGAGTGGACCGGGGAGCTGTTTTTT. The encoded protein is CASSNPGLAGEWTGELFF.

This clonotype was counted a single time. The genes are TRBV5-4 and TRBJ2-7; TRBD2 aligns across 11 bases. This CDR3 has 15 amino acids. V lost 5 bases and J lost 3; bases outside the gene matches: 7. CDR1 SGHNT and CDR2 YYREEE come from the germline V gene (reference sequence). The CDR3 DNA sequence: TGTGCCAGCAGTCCCGGGACTAGCGGCCTCTACGAGCAGTACTTC. Protein sequence: CASSPGTSGLYEQYF.

This chain links TRBV14 with TRBJ2-3; D is possibly TRBD2 (6 bases). This CDR3 contains 16 residues. V lost 0 bases and J lost 2, with 12 bases in between. Germline lookup yields CDR1 SGHDN and CDR2 FVKESK. In DNA form, the CDR3 reads TGTGCCAGCAGCCAAGATTTCACTAGCTTCACAGATACGCAGTATTTT. Its translation is CASSQDFTSFTDTQYF.

This chain joins TRBV2 and TRBJ1-4; TRBD1 matches at 9 bases. Per the germline V gene, CDR1 is SNHLY and CDR2 is FYNNEI. The CDR3 spans 13 residues. With V trimmed by 5 bases and J by 11 bases, 6 bases remained unmatched. The CDR3 DNA is TGTGCCAGCAGTAGGGACAGGGTGGAGAAACTGTTTTTT. Its protein is CASSRDRVEKLFF.

The J gene is TRBJ2-2, the V gene TRBV10-3; TRBD2 aligns across 11 bases. The germline V gene has CDR1 ENHRY and CDR2 SYGVKD. V gave up 7 bases and J gave up 3 bases; unmatched junction bases: 4. The CDR3 loop spans 15 amino acids. CDR3 amino acids: CAITGLAGDTGELFF. DNA of the CDR3: TGTGCCATCACCGGACTAGCGGGCGACACCGGGGAGCTGTTTTTT.

The chain joins TRBV10-2 to TRBJ2-3, with D uncertain. This CDR3 contains 15 residues. V gave up 8 bases and J gave up 0 bases, with 15 bases separating them. Germline V CDR1 and CDR2: WSHSY, SAAADI. The CDR3 DNA reads as TGCGCCAGCCAACGCTTTACCGCGAGCACAGATACGCAGTATTTT. Translation gives CASQRFTASTDTQYF.

The chain has TRBV12-3 or TRBV12-4 and TRBJ1-1; D is unclear. The length of the CDR3 is 13 residues. The ends were cut back, 5 bases at V and 4 bases at J, with 11 bases in the middle. CDR3 sequence: CASSLDLFTEAFF. The CDR3 coding sequence is TGTGCCAGCAGTCTGGACCTCTTCACTGAAGCTTTCTTT.

The V gene is TRBV27, the J gene TRBJ2-1; 10 bases match TRBD2. After removal of 3 bases from V and 7 bases from J, the junction contained 3 bases not matched to a gene. The CDR3 has 14 amino acids. Germline CDR1 MNHEY, CDR2 SMNVEV (reference sequence). This CDR3 reads CASSLPSGRNEQFF. CDR3 bases: TGTGCCAGCAGTTTGCCTAGCGGGAGAAATGAGCAGTTCTTC.